The rows below give T cell receptor beta chains drawn from one sample of a study of chemoradiotherapy in HPV16-positive cancers. Method: immunoSEQ multiplex PCR; TCRdb's copy keeps in-frame clones and lacks some. The sample includes 9,500 to 12,000 clones, about 68% seen only once; the top ten take over 35%. Sampling took place from a patient who underwent chemoradiotherapy. The receptors shown here come from a human donor with HPV-associated anogenital cancer. CDR3s include the opening cysteine and the closing phenylalanine or tryptophan. The D gene is left open where the match is weak. Expanded clones get a size class; other rows say once, few or many, or leave the size out.

clone_size	v_call	d_call	j_call	cdr3_aa	cdr3_nt
-	TRBV7-9	TRBD1	TRBJ2-3	CASSLRTTGTGIDTQYF	TGTGCCAGCAGCTTGAGAACGACCGGGACAGGGATAGATACGCAGTATTTT
-	TRBV2	-	TRBJ2-1	CASTRDSNVGEQFF	TGTGCCAGCACCCGGGACTCTAACGTGGGTGAGCAGTTCTTC
-	TRBV7-9	-	TRBJ1-6	CASSPRTLNSPLHF	TGTGCCAGCAGCCCACGGACCTTAAATTCACCCCTCCACTTT
-	TRBV14	TRBD1	TRBJ2-7	CASSPTRDRGGFYEQYF	TGTGCCAGCAGCCCGACCCGGGACAGGGGAGGATTCTACGAGCAGTACTTC
few	TRBV11-3	-	TRBJ1-1	CASSFVRAFF	TGTGCCAGCAGCTTTGTCAGAGCTTTCTTT
-	TRBV20-1	-	TRBJ2-5	CSALRRETQYF	TGCAGTGCCCTCAGGCGGGAGACCCAGTACTTC
once	TRBV2	TRBD2	TRBJ2-6	CASKAGGIISGANVLTF	TGTGCCAGCAAAGCGGGGGGGATAATCTCTGGGGCCAACGTCCTGACTTTC
-	TRBV7-9	-	TRBJ1-3	CASTIPGGLENTIYF	TGTGCCAGCACCATCCCGGGCGGGTTGGAAAACACCATATATTTT
-	TRBV7-6	-	TRBJ1-4	CASSLVGQVDKLFF	TGTGCCAGCAGCTTAGTGGGGCAGGTGGATAAACTGTTTTTT
-	TRBV7-2	-	TRBJ2-7	CASSLVRAGEQYF	TGTGCCAGCAGCTTAGTAAGGGCGGGCGAGCAGTACTTC
-	TRBV30	TRBD2	TRBJ2-3	CAWSVVRLAGGPGPTDTQYF	TGTGCCTGGAGTGTGGTCCGCCTAGCGGGGGGGCCAGGCCCCACAGATACGCAGTATTTT
-	TRBV7-2	TRBD2	TRBJ2-3	CASSSPPRAGGRDTQYF	TGTGCCAGCAGCTCCCCCCCAAGGGCGGGAGGCCGAGATACGCAGTATTTT
-	TRBV27	-	TRBJ1-1	CASSLIGTGLNTEAFF	TGTGCCAGCAGTTTAATCGGAACAGGGCTGAACACTGAAGCTTTCTTT
-	TRBV19	TRBD2	TRBJ2-1	CASSTSPTSGGAYNEQFF	TGTGCCAGTAGTACCTCCCCCACTAGCGGGGGGGCTTACAATGAGCAGTTCTTC
-	TRBV7-9	-	TRBJ1-2	CASSLATVGSYGYTF	TGTGCCAGCAGCTTAGCTACAGTTGGAAGCTATGGCTACACCTTC
-	TRBV6-5	TRBD2	TRBJ2-3	CASSLGLARTDTQYF	TGTGCCAGCAGTCTCGGACTAGCTCGGACAGATACGCAGTATTTT
-	TRBV7-2	TRBD1	TRBJ2-3	CASSGQGPSDTQYF	TGTGCCAGCAGCGGACAGGGGCCGTCAGATACGCAGTATTTT
-	TRBV28	-	TRBJ2-3	CASALGRGRTDTQYF	TGTGCCAGCGCCCTGGGTAGGGGTAGGACAGATACGCAGTATTTT
-	TRBV7-2	TRBD1	TRBJ1-2	CASSLGGTGTLTYGYTF	TGTGCCAGCAGCTTAGGGGGGACAGGGACTCTTACATATGGCTACACCTTC
-	TRBV27	-	TRBJ1-6	CASRPLQYNSPLHF	TGTGCCAGCAGGCCTCTCCAGTATAATTCACCCCTCCACTTT
-	TRBV9	-	TRBJ2-2	CASSEVMGRLLPGELFF	TGTGCCAGCAGCGAAGTAATGGGACGACTCCTACCCGGGGAGCTGTTTTTT
-	TRBV6-1	TRBD1	TRBJ1-2	CASSEFGVWDRQNYGYTF	TGTGCCAGCAGTGAGTTCGGGGTCTGGGACAGGCAGAACTATGGCTACACCTTC
-	TRBV6-1	-	TRBJ1-6	CASSEWSQGRSSPLHF	TGTGCCAGCAGCGAATGGTCACAGGGAAGGAGTTCACCCCTCCACTTT
-	TRBV6-1	-	TRBJ2-3	CASSEAPGGGADTQYF	TGTGCCAGCAGTGAAGCACCGGGGGGCGGTGCAGATACGCAGTATTTT
-	TRBV6-1	-	TRBJ1-3	CASSEIRGGGNTIYF	TGTGCCAGCAGTGAAATAAGGGGTGGAGGAAACACCATATATTTT
-	TRBV6-1	TRBD1	TRBJ1-2	CASIRSTGTSYTF	TGTGCCAGCATCCGTTCGACAGGGACTAGCTACACCTTC
-	TRBV18	-	TRBJ2-5	CASSLFRQVHGETQYF	TGTGCCAGCTCACTTTTTCGACAGGTCCATGGGGAGACCCAGTACTTC
-	TRBV13	-	TRBJ1-4	CASSLVGEKLFF	TGTGCCAGCAGCTTAGTGGGGGAAAAACTGTTTTTT
once	TRBV19	-	TRBJ1-4	CASSIRASARLNEKLFF	TGTGCCAGTAGTATCCGGGCCTCCGCCCGACTTAATGAAAAACTGTTTTTT
-	TRBV7-2	-	TRBJ1-5	CASSPQQGRNQPQHF	TGTGCCAGCAGCCCGCAACAGGGACGGAATCAGCCCCAGCATTTT
few	TRBV30	-	TRBJ2-2	CACKGDSNTGELFF	TGTGCCTGCAAAGGGGATTCGAACACCGGGGAGCTGTTTTTT
-	TRBV19	-	TRBJ1-3	CASSTIDRGAGNTIYF	TGTGCCAGTAGTACCATCGATCGGGGAGCGGGTAACACCATATATTTT
few	TRBV5-4	-	TRBJ2-3	CASSLYGDEQYF	TGTGCCAGCAGCTTATACGGGGACGAGCAGTATTTT
-	TRBV11-3	-	TRBJ2-5	CASSSANQETQYF	TGTGCCAGCAGCTCGGCTAATCAAGAGACCCAGTACTTC
-	TRBV14	-	TRBJ2-1	CASSPSTQQMSYNEQFF	TGTGCCAGCAGCCCGAGTACACAACAAATGAGCTACAATGAGCAGTTCTTC
-	TRBV7-3	-	TRBJ2-2	CASRYTGSSLTTGELFF	TGTGCCAGCAGGTACACCGGGTCTAGTCTGACCACCGGGGAGCTGTTTTTT
few	TRBV6-4	-	TRBJ2-3	CASSAFMVGWTQYF	TGTGCCAGCAGTGCTTTCATGGTTGGTTGGACGCAGTATTTT
-	TRBV18	-	TRBJ2-3	CASSPVGDTQYF	TGTGCCAGCTCACCAGTAGGGGATACGCAGTATTTT
-	TRBV16	-	TRBJ1-5	CASSLQQASNQPQHF	TGTGCCAGCAGCCTTCAACAGGCGAGCAATCAGCCCCAGCATTTT
-	TRBV5-1	TRBD2	TRBJ2-3	CASSLEGPPSGGMGF	TGCGCCAGCAGCTTGGAAGGACCGCCTAGCGGGGGCATGGGTTTT
-	TRBV20-1	-	TRBJ2-7	CSALSHYEQYF	TGCAGTGCTCTGAGCCACTACGAGCAGTACTTC
-	TRBV11-3	TRBD1	TRBJ1-1	CASSLTGGTEAFF	TGTGCCAGCAGCTTAACAGGGGGCACTGAAGCTTTCTTT
-	TRBV5-4	-	TRBJ2-1	CASSLPQSYNEQFF	TGTGCCAGCAGCTTGCCTCAGTCTTACAATGAGCAGTTCTTC
-	TRBV11-2	-	TRBJ2-5	CASSLGLETQYF	TGTGCCAGCAGCTTAGGTCTAGAGACCCAGTACTTC
-	TRBV2	-	TRBJ1-5	CASSEWTEVNQPQHF	TGTGCCAGCAGTGAGTGGACAGAGGTCAATCAGCCCCAGCATTTT
-	TRBV19	-	TRBJ1-4	CASKRSTAGEKLFF	TGTGCCAGTAAGCGGTCGACGGCAGGCGAAAAACTGTTTTTT
-	TRBV27	TRBD2	TRBJ2-3	CASSSLAGVGEDTQYF	TGTGCCAGCAGTTCTTTAGCGGGAGTGGGAGAAGATACGCAGTATTTT